The next 6 T cell receptor beta chains were all read from a single sample in a study of blood T cell repertoires in COVID-19 (dated by TCRdb to about 2020). The library was generated by the immunoSEQ multiplex PCR assay. The immuneACCESS repertoire file appears here via TCRdb, limited to in-frame rearrangements. These files lack a portion of the clones; in checked studies, under half of the deficit traces to unresolved V genes, and the cause of the others is not known. The sample data list 21,000 or so clones, and about 83% of these were observed just once. 5.5% to 8% of the sample lies in the top ten. Material for sequencing was peripheral blood. The source of these receptors is a human donor in a cohort sampled during active COVID-19.

This clone occurred a few times. The V call is TRBV3-1 (or the pseudogene TRBV3-2), the J call TRBJ2-2; 7 bases fit TRBD1. The V gene end was trimmed by 4 bases and the J gene end by 3 bases; junction bases not matched to a gene: 8. The germline gives CDR1 LGHDT, CDR2 YNNKEL (reference sequence). This CDR3 has 16 residues. CDR3 region: CASSPRPTGYTGELFF. The CDR3 region has the DNA TGTGCCAGCAGCCCTCGACCGACAGGGTACACCGGGGAGCTGTTTTTT.

The chain has TRBV28 and TRBJ2-1, with 7 bases that match TRBD1. Germline CDR1 MDHEN, CDR2 SYDVKM. The V segment lost 3 bases and the J segment 0 bases; nucleotides outside the gene matches: 20. The CDR3 is 21 residues long. CDR3 in amino acids: CASSFSFEGAKRSISYNEQFF. As DNA, the CDR3 is TGTGCCAGCAGTTTTTCCTTCGAGGGGGCGAAAAGGAGTATCTCCTACAATGAGCAGTTCTTC.

The chain recombines TRBV13 with TRBJ1-6; 7 nucleotides agree with TRBD1. Germline V gives CDR1 PRHDT, CDR2 FYEKMQ (reference sequence). The CDR3 loop spans 14 amino acids. V lost 7 bases to trimming and J lost 7 bases; unmatched junction nucleotides: 7. DNA of the CDR3: TGTGCCAGCACCATAGACAGGGTAAATTCACCCCTCCACTTT. Residues: CASTIDRVNSPLHF.

CDR3 residues: CASSSRQGRPNSPLHF. CDR3 in DNA: TGTGCCAGCAGCTCTAGACAGGGCCGACCTAATTCACCCCTCCACTTT. The chain combines TRBV11-3 with TRBJ1-6; 7 bases map to TRBD1. Germline CDR1 is SGHNT and CDR2 is YENEEA. Trimming took 4 bases from V and 6 from J; bases not matched to a gene: 9. The CDR3 extends over 16 amino acids.

V usage is TRBV27 and J usage is TRBJ2-6, with D possibly being TRBD2 (5 bases). Trimming shortened V by 2 bases and J by 1 base, and 21 bases separated the two germline ends. The CDR3 extends over 20 amino acids. CDR1 and CDR2 (germline): MNHEY, SMNVEV (reference sequence). DNA for the CDR3: TGTGCCAGCAGTTTAATTAGCGCGGAGTTGAGGCTTTCTGGGGCCAACGTCCTGACTTTC. This translates into CASSLISAELRLSGANVLTF.

J is TRBJ1-1 and V is TRBV28, with D uncertain. V shed 6 bases and J shed 1 base, with 9 bases lying between them. This CDR3 has 13 amino acids. Per the germline V gene, CDR1 is MDHEN and CDR2 is SYDVKM. CDR3 region: CASSPRRNTEAFF. CDR3 DNA sequence: TGTGCCAGCAGCCCTAGGAGGAACACTGAAGCTTTCTTT. The variable domain in full, completed from reference TRBV28 and TRBJ1-1, reads DVKVTQSSRYLVKRTGEKVFLECVQDMDHENMFWYRQDPGLGLRLIYFSYDVKMKEKGDIPEGYSVSREKKERFSLILESASTNQTSMYLCASSPRRNTEAFFGQGTRLTVV.